What follows is one T cell receptor (beta chain) and its context. This sample is part of a study of OX40 agonist ivuxolimab in advanced cancers. About the study: Every patient in dose escalation had hepatocellular carcinoma, melanoma, renal cell or head and neck cancer.

Germline V lookup: CDR1 SQVTM, CDR2 ANQGSEA. V was pared by 0 bases and J by 3 bases, with 12 bases between. The CDR3 spans 15 residues. Sequencing was performed with immunoSEQ multiplex PCR; in TCRdb, only in-frame clones are kept and a portion is missing. The sample consists of around 20,000 clones, approximately 86% of them appearing once. Sequencing used CD4+ or CD8+ T cells sorted from blood, obtained in a trial of the OX40 agonist ivuxolimab. This sequence joins TRBV29-1 and TRBJ2-4, with D unclear. This receptor was identified in an adult with an advanced solid tumor such as melanoma, head and neck, liver or kidney cancer. This chain's CDR3 is CSVEDWARGKNIQYF. The CDR3 DNA follows: TGCAGCGTTGAAGATTGGGCCCGAGGCAAAAACATTCAGTACTTC.